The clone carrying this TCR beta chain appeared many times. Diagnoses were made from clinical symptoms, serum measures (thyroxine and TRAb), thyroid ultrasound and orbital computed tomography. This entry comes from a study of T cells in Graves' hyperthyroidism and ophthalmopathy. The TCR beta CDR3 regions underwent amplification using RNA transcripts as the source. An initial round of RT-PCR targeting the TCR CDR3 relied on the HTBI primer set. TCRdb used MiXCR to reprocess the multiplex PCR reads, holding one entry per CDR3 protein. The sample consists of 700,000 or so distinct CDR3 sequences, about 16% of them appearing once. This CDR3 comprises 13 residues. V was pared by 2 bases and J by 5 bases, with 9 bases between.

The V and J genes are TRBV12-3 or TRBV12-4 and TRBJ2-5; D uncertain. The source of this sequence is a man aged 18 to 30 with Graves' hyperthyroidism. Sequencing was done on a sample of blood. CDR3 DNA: TGTGCCAGCAGTTTAAGCAGTGAGGAGACCCAGTACTTC. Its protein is CASSLSSEETQYF.